The 14 T cell receptor beta chains given below trace back to one sample, sequenced in a study of blood T cell repertoires in COVID-19. TCRdb's table, derived via immunoSEQ multiplex PCR, lists solely in-frame clones and lacks some. The sample consists of more than 50,000 clones, 75% to 90% of them appearing once. Sequencing was carried out using peripheral blood. The source of these receptors is a human donor in a cohort sampled during active COVID-19.

This clone was counted a few times. The rearrangement joins TRBV10-3 to TRBJ2-7; TRBD1 aligns across 7 bases. V lost 5 bases to trimming and J lost 3 bases; unmatched junction nucleotides: 7. The CDR3 is 14 residues long. Germline V gene sequence: CDR1 ENHRY, CDR2 SYGVKD. The CDR3 nucleotides are TGTGCCATCAGTTCCCGGGACAGAGACTACGAGCAGTACGTC. This translates into CAISSRDRDYEQYV.

Only a few counts were recorded for this clone. The V and J genes are TRBV30 and TRBJ2-1, with TRBD1 as a possible D gene (6 bases). Trimming took off 7 bases at V and 7 bases at J, with 17 bases between the two ends. This CDR3 comprises 13 residues. Germline V gene lookup returns CDR1 GTSNPN and CDR2 SVGIG (reference sequence). The CDR3, as DNA: TGTGCCTCGTATAAACAGGGCTGGAATGAGCAGTTCTTC. This translates into CASYKQGWNEQFF.

The gene calls are TRBV5-6 and TRBJ1-1; D unclear. Trimming cost V 1 base and J 4 bases, with 8 bases left between them. Germline lookup yields CDR1 SGHDT and CDR2 YYEEEE. This CDR3 comprises 13 residues. Here the CDR3 reads CASSLFGATEAFF. The CDR3 region has the DNA TGTGCCAGCAGCTTGTTCGGAGCCACTGAAGCTTTCTTT.

The genes are TRBV23-1 and TRBJ1-1; tentative D call: TRBD1 (5 bases). TRBV23-1 is placed among ORFs of uncertain function. V was trimmed by 5 bases and J by 11 bases, leaving 12 bases between them. There are 11 residues in the CDR3. CDR3 nucleotide sequence: TGCGCCAGCAGTACAAAGGGGCGCGCTTTCTTT. It translates to CASSTKGRAFF.

The rearrangement uses TRBV3-1 (or the pseudogene TRBV3-2) and TRBJ2-3, with 10 bases fitting TRBD2. Germline CDR1 LGHDT, CDR2 YNNKEL (reference sequence). The length of the CDR3 is 17 residues. Trimming cost V 0 bases and J 1 base; bases outside gene matches: 4. This chain's CDR3 is CASSQEALAGGTDTQYF. The CDR3 DNA sequence: TGTGCCAGCAGCCAAGAAGCCCTAGCGGGGGGCACAGATACGCAGTATTTT.

The rearrangement joins TRBV24-1 to TRBJ1-4; D may be TRBD1 (5 bases). Trimming took off 12 bases at V and 11 bases at J, with 9 bases between the two ends. The CDR3 is 9 amino acids. The germline V gene encodes CDR1 KGHDR and CDR2 SFDVKD. CDR3 protein: CAPGRKLFF. The CDR3 coding sequence is TGTGCCCCAGGGAGGAAACTGTTTTTT.

V usage is TRBV5-4 and J usage is TRBJ1-5; D uncertain. V was cut by 3 bases and J by 7 bases, with 17 bases left in between. This CDR3 contains 15 residues. Germline assignment: CDR1 SGHNT and CDR2 YYREEE (reference sequence). The CDR3 protein is CASSSKNPERQPQHF. In DNA form, the CDR3 reads TGTGCCAGCAGCTCGAAGAACCCTGAGAGACAGCCCCAGCATTTT.

The count of this clone is one. The V call is TRBV30, the J call TRBJ1-1; no firm D call. Trimming took 3 bases from V and 1 from J, leaving 15 bases between them. Germline V CDR1 and CDR2: GTSNPN, SVGIG (reference sequence). CDR3 length: 15 residues. For the CDR3, the DNA is TGTGCCTGGAGACCGTGGAGAATAGCGAACACTGAAGCTTTCTTT. This sequence encodes CAWRPWRIANTEAFF.

This clone came up a few times. The chain uses TRBV5-5 and TRBJ2-2; weak D call: TRBD2 (6 bases). This CDR3 is built from 15 residues. The germline V gene encodes CDR1 SGHKS and CDR2 YYEKEE (reference sequence). V lost 2 bases and J lost 7, with 15 bases in between. CDR3 DNA sequence: TGTGCCAGCAGCTTCGAGGGACTGCCGGGCGGGGAGCTGTTTTTT. The encoded protein is CASSFEGLPGGELFF.

This rearrangement joins TRBV15 to TRBJ1-2; 7 bases line up with TRBD1. Trimming took 3 bases from V and 4 from J; bases not matched to a gene: 5. The CDR3 runs to 14 residues. Per the germline V gene, CDR1 is LNHNV and CDR2 is YYDKDF (reference sequence). DNA of the CDR3: TGTGCCACCAGCAGGGCGACAGGGAGCTATGGCTACACCTTC. Its protein product is CATSRATGSYGYTF. Drawing the rest from reference TRBV15 and TRBJ1-2, the complete variable domain is DAMVIQNPRYQVTQFGKPVTLSCSQTLNHNVMYWYQQKSSQAPKLLFHYYDKDFNNEADTPDNFQSRRPNTSFCFLDIRSPGLGDTAMYLCATSRATGSYGYTFGSGTRLTVV.

The rearrangement uses TRBV5-6 and TRBJ1-2; D is unclear. Per the germline V gene, CDR1 is SGHDT and CDR2 is YYEEEE. The V end lost 3 bases, the J end lost 1 base, and 7 bases lay between the germline ends. The CDR3 is 13 amino acids. CDR3 sequence reads: CASSSGINYGYTF. The CDR3 bases are TGTGCCAGCAGCTCCGGGATTAACTATGGCTACACCTTC.

The chain carries TRBV5-6 and TRBJ2-7; TRBD2 might be the D (6 bases). With 1 base removed from V and 3 bases from J, the gap between germline ends came to 17 bases. Germline V gene sequence: CDR1 SGHDT, CDR2 YYEEEE. This CDR3 contains 16 residues. CDR3 region: CASSLMRIGGFYEQYF. CDR3 DNA: TGTGCCAGCAGCTTGATGAGGATCGGGGGTTTCTACGAGCAGTACTTC.

The chain carries TRBV4-1 and TRBJ2-5, with 10 positions matching TRBD2. Trimming removed 4 bases from V and 1 base from J; junction bases left unmatched: 6. Germline CDR1 and CDR2: MGHRA and YSYEKL. The CDR3 runs to 16 residues. The CDR3 DNA reads as TGCGCCAGCAGCCCCCGGAGCGGGGGGGCCCAAGAGACCCAGTACTTC. Amino acids: CASSPRSGGAQETQYF.

The V and J genes are TRBV6-5 and TRBJ2-5; 8 bases fit TRBD1. V gave up 10 bases and J gave up 1 base; unmatched junction bases: 5. CDR1 is MNHEY and CDR2 is SVGAGI in the germline V gene. This CDR3 comprises 13 residues. This CDR3 reads CAIKTGGQETQYF. The CDR3 DNA sequence: TGTGCCATAAAAACAGGGGGCCAAGAGACCCAGTACTTC.